The 14 T cell receptor beta chains presented below share a single source sample, sequenced in a study of blood T cell repertoires in COVID-19. TCRdb's copy holds only in-frame clones and misses some; the assay was immunoSEQ multiplex PCR. The sample includes hundreds of thousands of clones, more than 75% of them seen just once. Sequenced: peripheral blood. All receptors come from a woman aged 60-75 years with active or convalescent COVID-19.

This clone appeared once. The chain links TRBV27 to TRBJ2-7; the D gene is possibly TRBD1 (6 bases). V was pared by 6 bases and J by 1 base, with 13 bases between. The CDR3 totals 14 residues. CDR1 MNHEY and CDR2 SMNVEV come from the germline V gene (reference sequence). CDR3 sequence: CASRVEGGSYEQYF. The CDR3 coding sequence is TGTGCCAGCAGGGTAGAAGGGGGATCCTACGAGCAGTACTTC.

The chain carries TRBV27 and TRBJ2-7; 7 bases map to TRBD2. J gave up 4 bases and V 2 bases, and 8 bases lay outside the gene matches. This CDR3 is built from 15 residues. Per germline, CDR1 MNHEY and CDR2 SMNVEV (reference sequence). Here the CDR3 reads CASSLVGRGWYEQYF. The CDR3 DNA sequence: TGTGCCAGCAGTTTAGTGGGGCGGGGGTGGTACGAGCAGTACTTC.

The gene calls are TRBV6-5 and TRBJ2-2; 12 positions agree with TRBD2. Germline trimming cut 6 bases from V and 4 bases from J; bases unmatched to any gene: 3. The CDR3 has 15 residues. CDR1 and CDR2 from the germline V gene are MNHEY and SVGAGI. The CDR3 region is CASSRLAGATGELFF. Here the CDR3 DNA reads TGTGCCAGCAGCAGACTAGCGGGGGCCACCGGGGAGCTGTTTTTT.

The chain is built from TRBV24-1 and TRBJ2-3; 10 positions match TRBD1. The germline gives CDR1 KGHDR, CDR2 SFDVKD. The V and J ends lost 5 bases and 2 bases, in that order; junction bases with no gene match: 15. This CDR3 is 19 amino acids long. The CDR3 spells CATSGPSRDRGRNTDTQYF. CDR3 nucleotide sequence: TGTGCCACCAGTGGTCCTTCCCGGGACAGGGGTCGAAACACAGATACGCAGTATTTT.

The chain recombines TRBV5-1 with TRBJ2-1, with 8 positions matching TRBD2. The CDR3 length is 16 residues. Germline V CDR1 and CDR2: SGHRS, YFSETQ. Trimming removed 4 bases from V and 4 bases from J; junction bases left unmatched: 10. The CDR3 DNA reads as TGCGCCAGCAGCCTTCGGGGGGGACCACAATACAATGAGCAGTTCTTC. Translating it yields CASSLRGGPQYNEQFF.

The rearrangement links TRBV5-1 to TRBJ2-5; 11 bases fit TRBD1. With 4 bases clipped from V and 5 bases from J, the junction kept 10 bases outside the gene matches. Germline lookup yields CDR1 SGHRS and CDR2 YFSETQ. The CDR3 is made up of 16 amino acids. The CDR3 sequence: CASSLDRGPGRETQYF. In DNA, the CDR3 is TGCGCCAGCAGCCTGGACAGGGGGCCGGGAAGGGAGACCCAGTACTTC.

This chain joins TRBV6-5 and TRBJ1-4; D uncertain. Germline V lookup: CDR1 MNHEY, CDR2 SVGAGI. Trimming removed 0 bases at V and 4 bases at J, with 12 bases between. CDR3 length equals 16 residues. Written as DNA, the CDR3 is TGTGCCAGCAGTTACTCCGGTCCGGCTAGTAATGAAAAACTGTTTTTT. This translates into CASSYSGPASNEKLFF.

The chain is built from TRBV18 and TRBJ1-2, with a possible D match to TRBD1 (5 bases). This CDR3 comprises 15 residues. V lost 5 bases, J lost 2 bases, and 15 bases lay in between. Germline-derived CDR1 and CDR2 are KGHSH and LQKENI. The CDR3 sequence: CASSSGASPNYGYTF. CDR3 sequence (DNA): TGTGCCAGCTCATCTGGGGCCTCTCCCAACTATGGCTACACCTTC.

The CDR3 coding sequence is TGTGCCAGCAGCCGTCAAGACAGGGGCACCGGGGAGCTGTTTTTT. It encodes CASSRQDRGTGELFF. This chain uses TRBV5-4 with TRBJ2-2, with 8 bases lining up with TRBD1. Germline trimming cut 4 bases from V and 4 bases from J; bases unmatched to any gene: 6. This CDR3 comprises 15 residues. Germline loops: CDR1 SGHNT, CDR2 YYREEE (reference sequence).

This clone is a singleton in its sample. The J gene is TRBJ1-1, the V gene TRBV2; TRBD1 agrees at 8 bases. J gave up 5 bases and V 10 bases, and 12 bases lay outside the gene matches. Germline loops: CDR1 SNHLY, CDR2 FYNNEI. There are 14 residues in the CDR3. The CDR3 spells CATTRTGRGTEAFF. In DNA form, the CDR3 reads TGTGCCACGACTCGGACAGGGAGAGGGACTGAAGCTTTCTTT.

This clone has just one count. The chain combines TRBV29-1 with TRBJ2-1; 10 bases map to TRBD2. V lost 7 bases and J lost 0; bases outside the gene matches: 3. Germline V gene data show CDR1 as SQVTM and CDR2 as ANQGSEA. This CDR3 contains 14 residues. The CDR3 loop reads CSAPSGGSYNEQFF. The CDR3 region has the DNA TGCAGCGCTCCTAGCGGGGGCTCCTACAATGAGCAGTTCTTC.

This rearrangement joins TRBV5-1 to TRBJ2-3, with a possible D match to TRBD1 (5 bases). The CDR3 has 13 amino acids. Deletions cut 4 bases from V and 6 bases from J, with 12 bases between. From germline, CDR1 is SGHRS and CDR2 YFSETQ. DNA of the CDR3: TGCGCCAGCAGCGACAGTGCCGCGGATACGCAGTATTTT. It translates to CASSDSAADTQYF.

This chain uses TRBV9 with TRBJ1-2; 8 nucleotides align to TRBD1. Per the germline V gene, CDR1 is SGDLS and CDR2 is YYNGEE. The CDR3 runs 15 residues. J was trimmed by 6 bases and V by 0 bases; bases with no gene match: 7. This chain's CDR3 is CASSVGDRPRDGYTF. The CDR3 DNA reads TGTGCCAGCAGCGTAGGGGACAGGCCGAGAGATGGCTACACCTTC.

J is TRBJ2-2 and V is TRBV5-1, with TRBD1 matching over 8 bases. CDR3 length: 15 residues. Germline lookup yields CDR1 SGHRS and CDR2 YFSETQ. The J segment lost 5 bases and the V segment lost 4 bases, leaving 7 bases of the junction unmatched. Here the CDR3 reads CASSVDRVGTGELFF. The CDR3 DNA reads as TGCGCCAGCAGCGTGGACAGGGTCGGGACCGGGGAGCTGTTTTTT.